This T cell receptor beta chain was found in a study of shared clonotypes between healthy human individuals (dated by TCRdb to about 2020). Turning to the overall study: The cohort comprised two women and a few men aged 18 to 49 years. To increase sequencing depth and limit assay-specific biases, TCR repertoire library preparation and sequencing were carried out by different laboratories using diverse techniques. For each donor, three plates each were used for CD4 naive and CD4 memory, two plates were used for CD8 naive, and one plate was used for CD8 memory. Blood TCR repertoires of about five healthy adults were deeply sequenced to estimate repertoire size and the extent of clonotype sharing between individuals. Each donor's leukapheresis produced roughly between roughly 0.9 and 8.9 billion PBMCs.

About this clone: Its antigen is unknown. Base qualities were left out, and no much larger clone turns up one base away.

Healthy HIV-negative adults with no recently reported acute infections or vaccinations were included as donors. All donors were Caucasian adults living in Nashville, Tennessee, USA. CD4+ T cells were enriched by magnetic negative selection, after which naive cells were positively selected on CD45RA and the negative fraction was taken as the memory subset. Blood was collected by leukapheresis, and PBMCs were isolated by Ficoll-Histopaque density gradient centrifugation and then cryopreserved in liquid nitrogen vapor phase. Purity and quantity of every magnetically sorted T cell population were checked by analytical flow cytometry. Genomic DNA was isolated from every sorted fraction and measured by UV absorbance on a Nanodrop 2000c. General findings and caveats noted by the study authors: Even with the large sequencing depth, rarefaction of the sorted-subset datasets indicated that sequencing was incomplete. Sampling was restricted to blood, and TCR repertoires in tissues likely differ from the TCR repertoires found in blood. Larger estimated clonotype richness was generally found for naive subsets than for memory subsets. Compared with non-shared clonotypes, clonotypes shared by all four sorted-subset donors had higher generation probabilities. Based on pairwise subsampling, the degree of clonotype sharing among donors was expected to be affected by sequencing depth. The genetic and exposure-history diversity represented was limited by the small number of donors. When several donors were compared, the shared fraction of clonotypes was 5% to 6.5% for naive CD4, around 3.6% for naive CD8, 2% to 2.5% for memory CD4, and 0.3% to 0.5% for memory CD8.

Using the deep immunoSEQ assay, TCR CDR3 regions were amplified from genomic DNA by multiplex PCR. Extracted genomic DNA from each cell subset was spread evenly across all wells of several immunoSEQ 96-well plates, with each plate serving as a replicate. For sorted subsets, 200 to 250 ng of genomic DNA, equivalent to 30,000 or so T cell genomes, went into each replicate PCR. Purified libraries were measured with a Qubit 3.0 fluorometer, size-checked on a Bioanalyzer 2100, and measured again with the KAPA Library Quantification kit. Every immunoSEQ 96-well plate was sequenced on a separate single-read 150-cycle Illumina NextSeq 550 flow cell. Per the authors' processing: Because the immunoSEQ output included only junctional sequences and no quality scores, the filtering could not be the same as the filtering used for full-length reads. To assign V/J genes and CDR3, sequences were annotated using PyIR, a Python wrapper for IgBLAST v1.9, with IMGT germline references. Any read was removed if the V/J assignment was weak (E-value above 1e-6), the CDR3 was missing, or the read contained stop codons, out-of-frame junctions, or ambiguous translated residues. V3J clonotypes were defined as sequences sharing an identical inferred V gene, J gene, and CDR3 amino acid sequence. To compute the percentage overlap between repertoires, the number of shared unique clonotypes was divided by the size of the smaller repertoire. Richness of each repertoire was evaluated using RTK rarefaction, the Chao1 estimator, and Recon v2.1 estimates of unobserved clonotypes. Generation probabilities for all TCRbeta clonotypes obtained by the gDNA method from several donors were computed using OLGA. The immuneACCESS repertoire file appears here via TCRdb, limited to in-frame rearrangements. These files lack a portion of the clones; in checked studies, under half of the deficit traces to unresolved V genes, and the cause of the others is not known. V and J calls and clone size are copied from that table; D and trimming were computed from the DNA. Within this sample are some 2,100,000 clones, with approximately 96% of them counted one time only. The ten largest account for over 0.1% of the sample.

This receptor was taken from a man younger than 35 in good health. Input material: naive CD4+ T cells sorted from blood. The cell subset or site label of this sample denotes: CD45RA+ positively selected.

Read as DNA, the sequence is TGTGCCAGCAGCTCTACAGGACTATATGGCTACACCTTC. The translation is CASSSTGLYGYTF. Recombination joined TRBV27 with TRBJ1-2, and TRBD1 may be the D gene, going by 5 matching bases. The CDR3, cysteine through phenylalanine, is 13 amino acids long. Of all the DNA, just the CDR3 is kept, 39 bases in frame from base 1. Per the germline V gene (reference sequence), MNHEY is the CDR1 and SMNVEV is the CDR2. At the junction V is shortened by 6 bases and J by 5 bases, with 13 bases in between.